The sequence of this T cell receptor beta chain was determined in a study of blood T cell repertoires in COVID-19. Here immunoSEQ multiplex PCR was the method, and the copy in TCRdb shows in-frame clones only, minus some. The data show some 350,000 clones, with around 87% seen just once and under 6.5% held by the top ten. In germline, CDR1 is ENHRY, CDR2 SYGVKD. The CDR3 covers 14 residues. The junction had 6 bases not matched to a gene; V was cut back by 6 bases and J by 7 bases. The chain recombines TRBV10-3 with TRBJ1-5, with 10 nucleotides matching TRBD1. The receptor was isolated from a woman aged 50 to 60 with COVID-19, enrolled during active disease. Sample: peripheral blood. The CDR3 region has the DNA TGTGCCATCAGCCTCGGACAGGGGGGACAGCCCCAGCATTTT. Its protein is CAISLGQGGQPQHF.